Listed here are 3 T cell receptor beta chains from one sample, sequenced in a study of T cells in Graves' hyperthyroidism and ophthalmopathy. RNA transcripts yielded amplified TCR beta CDR3 regions. The TCR CDR3 was amplified in a first-round RT-PCR using the HTBI primer set. TCRdb ran MiXCR on the multiplex PCR reads and lists one entry per CDR3 protein. The data contain about 640,000 distinct CDR3 sequences, more than 20% of them singletons. The sample taken for sequencing was blood. The source of these receptors is a man aged 30 to 45 with Graves' ophthalmopathy.

This clonotype was recorded at least ten times. The chain joins TRBV7-3 to TRBJ2-3, with D possibly being TRBD1 or TRBD2 (5 bases each). Trimming took 5 bases from V and 4 from J, leaving 16 bases between them. CDR1 SGHTA and CDR2 FQGTGA come from the germline V gene. CDR3 length: 15 amino acids. The CDR3 reads CASSATGGSADTQYF. In nucleotides, the CDR3 is TGTGCCAGCAGCGCGACTGGGGGTAGCGCAGATACGCAGTATTTT. The entire variable domain, with the rest obtained from reference TRBV7-3 and TRBJ2-3, is as follows: GAGVSQTPSNKVTEKGKYVELRCDPISGHTALYWYRQSLGQGPEFLIYFQGTGAADDSGLPNDRFFAVRPEGSVSTLKIQRTERGDSAVYLCASSATGGSADTQYFGPGTRLTVL.

This clonotype was picked up many times. The chain recombines TRBV12-3 or TRBV12-4 with TRBJ2-2, with TRBD1 matching over 8 bases. V was clipped by 8 bases and J by 7 bases; unmatched bases: 15. The CDR3 covers 16 residues. The CDR3, as DNA: TGTGCCAGCGCGCTTCGGTGGGCAGGGGGCCTCGGGGAGCTGTTTTTT. This encodes CASALRWAGGLGELFF.

This clonotype came up a few times. This chain links TRBV4-1 with TRBJ1-1; D is possibly TRBD1 (6 bases). Germline V gene data show CDR1 as MGHRA and CDR2 as YSYEKL. This CDR3 has 13 residues. Trimming took off 6 bases at V and 4 bases at J, with 12 bases between the two ends. CDR3 sequence (DNA): TGCGCCAGCAGGTACACAGGGAGCACTGAAGCTTTCTTT. It yields the protein CASRYTGSTEAFF.